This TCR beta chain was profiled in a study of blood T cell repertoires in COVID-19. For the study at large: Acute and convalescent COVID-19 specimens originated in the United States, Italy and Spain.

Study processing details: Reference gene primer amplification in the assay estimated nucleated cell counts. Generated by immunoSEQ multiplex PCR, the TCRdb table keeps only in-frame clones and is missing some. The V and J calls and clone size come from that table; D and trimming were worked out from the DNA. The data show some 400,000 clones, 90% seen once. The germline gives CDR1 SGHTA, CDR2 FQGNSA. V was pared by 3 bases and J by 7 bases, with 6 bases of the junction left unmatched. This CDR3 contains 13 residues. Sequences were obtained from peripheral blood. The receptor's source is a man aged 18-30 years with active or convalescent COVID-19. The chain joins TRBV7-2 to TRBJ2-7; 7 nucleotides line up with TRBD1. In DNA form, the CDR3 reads TGTGCCAGCAGCTTGACAGGGTCTAGTGAGCAGTACTTC. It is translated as CASSLTGSSEQYF.